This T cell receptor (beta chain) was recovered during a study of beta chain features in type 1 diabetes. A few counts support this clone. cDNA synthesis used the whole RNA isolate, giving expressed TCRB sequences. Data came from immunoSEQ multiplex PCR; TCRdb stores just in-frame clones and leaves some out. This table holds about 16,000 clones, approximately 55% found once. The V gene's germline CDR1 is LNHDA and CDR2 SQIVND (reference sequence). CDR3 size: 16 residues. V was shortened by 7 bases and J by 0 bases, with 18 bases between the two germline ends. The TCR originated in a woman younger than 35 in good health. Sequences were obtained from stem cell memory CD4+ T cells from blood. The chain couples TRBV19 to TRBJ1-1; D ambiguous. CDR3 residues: CASTFNVPGLNTEAFF. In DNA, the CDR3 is TGTGCCAGTACCTTCAACGTGCCAGGCTTGAACACTGAAGCTTTCTTT.